This T cell receptor (beta chain) emerged from a study of shared clonotypes between healthy human individuals. Study-level findings and limits: How much donors shared clonotypes was expected to be affected by sequencing depth. For sorted subsets, rarefaction showed incomplete sequencing despite large depth. A limitation of the genetic and exposure-history diversity represented arose from few donors. Among non-shared clonotypes, generation probabilities were lower than among those shared by all four donors.

The CDR3 sequence is 15 residues long. Germline CDR1 and CDR2: SGHAT and FQNNGV. V dropped 7 bases and J dropped 1; count of bases not matched to a gene: 9. Assay: immunoSEQ multiplex PCR; the TCRdb copy retains only in-frame clones and omits some. The table lists some 550,000 clones, roughly 97% of them singletons. On this clone: Antigen unknown.

The sample taken for sequencing was naive CD4+ T cells sorted from blood. The sample's subset: CD45RA+ positively selected. This sequence joins TRBV11-2 and TRBJ1-1, with 7 bases that match TRBD1. The sequence came from a woman in her 30s in good health. The CDR3 sequence is CASTRTTGTNTEAFF. The CDR3 nucleotides read TGTGCCAGCACAAGAACGACAGGGACGAACACTGAAGCTTTCTTT.